The rows below give T cell receptor beta chains drawn from one sample of a study of blood T cell repertoires in COVID-19. Measured with immunoSEQ multiplex PCR; TCRdb has only the in-frame clones, and not every one. The top ten hold approximately 9.9% of the sample, which has roughly 330,000 clones, approximately 88% seen once. Input material: peripheral blood. These receptors all come from a man aged 30-40 years with COVID-19, enrolled during active disease. Each CDR3 is given with its conserved first and last residue. D genes are given only for firm matches. Expanded clones are given a class, and other clones once, few, many or no size at all.

D: NA
size: once
V: TRBV27
J: TRBJ2-1
CDR3: CASSLYRRTVLNEQFF
DNA: TGTGCCAGCAGTTTATATCGTCGGACAGTTTTAAATGAGCAGTTCTTC

D: NA
size: NA
V: TRBV4-3
J: TRBJ1-1
CDR3: CASSQETGNTEAFF
DNA: TGCGCCAGCAGCCAAGAGACAGGGAACACTGAAGCTTTCTTT

D: NA
size: once
V: TRBV7-2
J: TRBJ2-7
CDR3: CASSPGQLSSYEQYF
DNA: TGTGCCAGCAGCCCCGGACAGCTGAGCTCCTACGAGCAGTACTTC

D: TRBD1
size: NA
V: TRBV5-4
J: TRBJ2-5
CDR3: CASSLETGARKTQYF
DNA: TGTGCCAGCAGCTTGGAGACAGGGGCCCGGAAGACCCAGTACTTC

D: TRBD1
size: NA
V: TRBV5-1
J: TRBJ2-7
CDR3: CASSSDRDRVTYEQYF
DNA: TGCGCCAGCAGCTCGGACCGGGACAGGGTAACCTACGAGCAGTACTTC

D: NA
size: NA
V: TRBV20-1
J: TRBJ2-3
CDR3: CSASVWRSTDTQYF
DNA: TGCAGTGCTAGTGTTTGGCGGAGCACAGATACGCAGTATTTT

D: TRBD2
size: NA
V: TRBV27
J: TRBJ2-7
CDR3: CASSLTGLGGYEQYF
DNA: TGTGCCAGCAGTTTAACCGGACTAGGCGGCTACGAGCAGTACTTC

D: TRBD1
size: NA
V: TRBV28
J: TRBJ1-1
CDR3: CASSSPGTGNTEAFF
DNA: TGTGCCAGCAGTTCTCCCGGGACAGGGAACACTGAAGCTTTCTTT

D: TRBD1
size: NA
V: TRBV9
J: TRBJ1-4
CDR3: CASTPTGGNEKLFF
DNA: TGTGCCAGCACCCCGACAGGGGGAAATGAAAAACTGTTTTTT

D: TRBD2
size: once
V: TRBV7-3
J: TRBJ2-1
CDR3: CASSLMPSGTYNEQFF
DNA: TGTGCCAGCAGCTTAATGCCTAGCGGGACCTACAATGAGCAGTTCTTC

D: NA
size: NA
V: TRBV27
J: TRBJ2-7
CDR3: CASSFPGSYEQYF
DNA: TGTGCCAGCAGTTTCCCAGGTAGCTACGAGCAGTACTTC

D: NA
size: once
V: TRBV6-5
J: TRBJ2-5
CDR3: CASSRIGEETQYF
DNA: TGTGCCAGCAGCCGAATAGGAGAAGAGACCCAGTACTTC

D: TRBD2
size: NA
V: TRBV24-1
J: TRBJ2-1
CDR3: CATSVSGGPNEQFF
DNA: TGTGCCACCAGTGTCAGCGGGGGACCCAATGAGCAGTTCTTC

D: NA
size: once
V: TRBV28
J: TRBJ1-2
CDR3: CASSPPGGTTYGYTF
DNA: TGTGCCAGCAGTCCCCCGGGAGGGACCACCTATGGCTACACCTTC

D: TRBD1
size: NA
V: TRBV5-1
J: TRBJ1-6
CDR3: CASSGGQGSSYNSPLHF
DNA: TGCGCCAGCAGCGGGGGACAGGGAAGCTCCTATAATTCACCCCTCCACTTT

D: TRBD2
size: few
V: TRBV24-1
J: TRBJ2-1
CDR3: CATSGATSGESDEQFF
DNA: TGTGCCACCAGTGGTGCGACTAGCGGGGAGTCCGATGAGCAGTTCTTC

D: TRBD2
size: NA
V: TRBV13
J: TRBJ2-5
CDR3: CASSLREWETQYF
DNA: TGTGCCAGCAGCTTGCGGGAGTGGGAGACCCAGTACTTC

D: NA
size: NA
V: TRBV19
J: TRBJ2-5
CDR3: CASSKGGPFRGETQYF
DNA: TGTGCCAGTAGTAAAGGTGGGCCCTTTAGGGGAGAGACCCAGTACTTC

D: TRBD1
size: few
V: TRBV11-3
J: TRBJ2-7
CDR3: CASSSQGADYEQYF
DNA: TGTGCCAGCAGCTCCCAGGGGGCGGACTACGAGCAGTACTTC

D: NA
size: NA
V: TRBV5-1
J: TRBJ2-1
CDR3: CASSLGPSVTYNEQFF
DNA: TGCGCCAGCAGCTTGGGCCCTAGCGTAACCTACAATGAGCAGTTCTTC

D: TRBD1
size: NA
V: TRBV6-2/TRBV6-3
J: TRBJ2-4
CDR3: CASSWDSLAKNIQYF
DNA: TGTGCCAGCAGTTGGGACAGCCTAGCCAAAAACATTCAGTACTTC

D: TRBD1
size: NA
V: TRBV7-2
J: TRBJ1-5
CDR3: CASSGTGGHQPQHF
DNA: TGTGCCAGCAGCGGGACAGGGGGGCATCAGCCCCAGCATTTT

D: TRBD1
size: NA
V: TRBV28
J: TRBJ2-1
CDR3: CASGTGYLYEQFF
DNA: TGTGCCAGCGGGACAGGGTATTTGTATGAGCAGTTCTTC

D: TRBD1
size: once
V: TRBV3-1/TRBV3-2
J: TRBJ1-2
CDR3: CASSQDLAGGAGYTF
DNA: TGTGCCAGCAGCCAAGATCTCGCAGGGGGCGCGGGCTACACCTTC

D: TRBD1
size: NA
V: TRBV6-5
J: TRBJ1-2
CDR3: CATNRDRGGGYTF
DNA: TGTGCCACTAACCGGGACAGGGGAGGCGGCTACACCTTC

D: TRBD1
size: NA
V: TRBV7-3
J: TRBJ2-7
CDR3: CASSPRDRGVRPYEQYF
DNA: TGTGCCAGCAGCCCACGGGACAGGGGAGTTCGGCCCTACGAGCAGTACTTC

D: NA
size: NA
V: TRBV6-2/TRBV6-3
J: TRBJ2-7
CDR3: CASSYDGQPYEQYF
DNA: TGTGCCAGCAGTTACGATGGACAGCCTTACGAGCAGTACTTC

D: NA
size: NA
V: TRBV6-5
J: TRBJ1-5
CDR3: CASSYRVGSNQPQHF
DNA: TGTGCCAGCAGTTACCGGGTGGGTAGCAATCAGCCCCAGCATTTT

D: NA
size: NA
V: TRBV19
J: TRBJ1-6
CDR3: CASSIGDFNSPLHF
DNA: TGTGCCAGTAGTATTGGGGACTTTAATTCACCCCTCCACTTT

D: NA
size: NA
V: TRBV5-4
J: TRBJ1-2
CDR3: CASSLDRKNYGYTF
DNA: TGTGCCAGCAGCTTGGACAGAAAAAACTATGGCTACACCTTC

D: NA
size: NA
V: TRBV5-6
J: TRBJ1-5
CDR3: CASSLSDWRNQPQHF
DNA: TGTGCCAGCAGCTTGAGCGACTGGCGCAATCAGCCCCAGCATTTT

D: NA
size: NA
V: TRBV5-5
J: TRBJ1-5
CDR3: CASSLEPGYNQPQHF
DNA: TGTGCCAGCAGCTTGGAACCAGGGTACAATCAGCCCCAGCATTTT

D: NA
size: NA
V: TRBV30
J: TRBJ2-7
CDR3: CAWSAGLTAYEQYF
DNA: TGTGCCTGGAGTGCGGGACTCACGGCCTACGAGCAGTACTTC

D: NA
size: NA
V: TRBV20-1
J: TRBJ2-3
CDR3: CSASPRADTQYF
DNA: TGCAGTGCTAGTCCCAGGGCAGATACGCAGTATTTT

D: TRBD1
size: NA
V: TRBV29-1
J: TRBJ2-5
CDR3: CSVAAGGHQETQYF
DNA: TGCAGCGTTGCAGCAGGGGGCCATCAAGAGACCCAGTACTTC

D: NA
size: NA
V: TRBV5-6
J: TRBJ2-7
CDR3: CASSLLRYRSYEQYF
DNA: TGTGCCAGCAGCTTGCTCAGATACCGCTCCTACGAGCAGTACTTC

D: NA
size: NA
V: TRBV2
J: TRBJ1-4
CDR3: CASRVQGVREKLFF
DNA: TGTGCCAGCAGGGTACAGGGAGTAAGGGAAAAACTGTTTTTT

D: NA
size: NA
V: TRBV7-2
J: TRBJ2-7
CDR3: CASSSRAFYEQYF
DNA: TGTGCCAGCAGCTCGCGGGCCTTCTACGAGCAGTACTTC

D: TRBD2
size: NA
V: TRBV6-5
J: TRBJ2-1
CDR3: CASSRLAEYNEQFF
DNA: TGTGCCAGCAGCAGACTAGCGGAATACAATGAGCAGTTCTTC

D: NA
size: NA
V: TRBV27
J: TRBJ1-1
CDR3: CASSPFSVRGTEAFF
DNA: TGTGCCAGCAGTCCCTTTTCAGTCCGCGGCACTGAAGCTTTCTTT